This passage covers 31 T cell receptor beta chains from one sample sequenced in a study of shared clonotypes between healthy human individuals. Produced via immunoSEQ multiplex PCR; TCRdb's table is partial and in-frame only. This table holds about 2,500,000 clones, around nine tenths found once. Sequenced material: naive CD4+ T cells sorted from blood. The sample's subset: CD45RA+ positively selected. These receptors were taken from a man aged 18 to 29 in good health.

This chain joins TRBV5-1 and TRBJ2-3; TRBD2 might be the D (6 bases). This CDR3 spans 18 amino acids. V gave up 1 base and J gave up 2 bases, with 20 bases separating them. CDR1 and CDR2 from the germline V gene are SGHRS and YFSETQ. The CDR3 coding sequence is TGCGCCAGCAGCTTGTCTTCCTTTCCGGGAGTGGTCACAGATACGCAGTATTTT. Its protein is CASSLSSFPGVVTDTQYF.

The chain combines TRBV11-2 with TRBJ2-3; D is perhaps TRBD2 (5 bases). Germline CDR1 is SGHAT and CDR2 is FQNNGV. The V and J ends lost 2 bases and 5 bases respectively, with 8 bases between them. The CDR3 consists of 13 residues. Here the CDR3 reads CASSLSRGDTQYF. CDR3 sequence (DNA): TGTGCCAGCAGCTTATCTCGGGGAGATACGCAGTATTTT. Variable domain in full (rest from reference TRBV11-2 and TRBJ2-3): EAGVAQSPRYKIIEKRQSVAFWCNPISGHATLYWYQQILGQGPKLLIQFQNNGVVDDSQLPKDRFSAERLKGVDSTLKIQPAKLEDSAVYLCASSLSRGDTQYFGPGTRLTVL.

For the CDR3, the DNA is TGCAGCGCCTGCTTTATGGGAGGGGACTATGGCTACACCTTC. Translating gives CSACFMGGDYGYTF. The J gene is TRBJ1-2, the V gene TRBV29-1, with D possibly being TRBD1 (5 bases). The germline V gene encodes CDR1 SQVTM and CDR2 ANQGSEA. The CDR3 runs to 14 residues. V lost 7 bases, J lost 3 bases, and 18 bases lay in between.

This clone was counted a single time. CDR3 nucleotides: TGCGCCAGCAGCTTGTCGGGGAGACGCCAAGAGACCCAGTACTTC. It encodes CASSLSGRRQETQYF. This sequence joins TRBV5-1 and TRBJ2-5; TRBD2 might be the D (5 bases). V shed 1 base and J shed 1 base, with 11 bases lying between them. The germline gives CDR1 SGHRS, CDR2 YFSETQ. This CDR3 is 15 amino acids long. The full variable domain, completed using reference TRBV5-1 and TRBJ2-5, is KAGVTQTPRYLIKTRGQQVTLSCSPISGHRSVSWYQQTPGQGLQFLFEYFSETQRNKGNFPGRFSGRQFSNSRSEMNVSTLELGDSALYLCASSLSGRRQETQYFGPGTRLLVL.

The V call is TRBV29-1, the J call TRBJ1-1; TRBD1 matches 8 bases. CDR3 length equals 13 residues. Germline lookup yields CDR1 SQVTM and CDR2 ANQGSEA. Germline trimming cut 2 bases from V and 5 bases from J; bases unmatched to any gene: 4. CDR3 bases: TGCAGCGTTGAACAGGGGGCTGGGACTGAAGCTTTCTTT. It yields the protein CSVEQGAGTEAFF.

J is TRBJ2-1 and V is TRBV5-6; 7 bases are shared with TRBD2. Germline lookup yields CDR1 SGHDT and CDR2 YYEEEE. The length of the CDR3 is 16 residues. V lost 4 bases and J lost 3; bases outside the gene matches: 10. The CDR3 region has the DNA TGTGCCAGCAGCGGCCTTGGAGGGAGGGGCTACAATGAGCAGTTCTTC. It specifies CASSGLGGRGYNEQFF.

The chain joins TRBV6-1 to TRBJ1-5, with 7 positions matching TRBD1. V dropped 1 base and J dropped 4; count of bases not matched to a gene: 10. CDR1 and CDR2 (germline): MNHNS, SASEGT. CDR3 length: 17 amino acids. The CDR3 region has the DNA TGTGCCAGCAGTGAAGTACGGACGACAGGGATGAATCAGCCCCAGCATTTT. As protein: CASSEVRTTGMNQPQHF.

The chain recombines TRBV5-4 with TRBJ1-6; 8 positions match TRBD1. Germline-derived CDR1 and CDR2 are SGHNT and YYREEE (reference sequence). CDR3 length: 14 residues. V dropped 0 bases and J dropped 10; count of bases not matched to a gene: 3. In nucleotides, the CDR3 is TGTGCCAGCAGCTTGGACAGGGGGTCCTCACCCCTCCACTTT. Encoded protein: CASSLDRGSSPLHF.

With respect to this clone: Different DNA sequences within this sample yield the same CDR3. The chain carries TRBV5-1 and TRBJ2-2; maybe TRBD1 (5 bases). Looked up from germline, CDR1 is SGHRS and CDR2 is YFSETQ. Trimming took off 4 bases at V and 5 bases at J, with 9 bases between the two ends. CDR3 length: 13 amino acids. CDR3 residues: CASSPRTTGELFF. In DNA form, the CDR3 reads TGCGCCAGCAGCCCTAGGACAACCGGGGAGCTGTTTTTT.

This chain uses TRBV5-5 with TRBJ1-1, with 7 bases that match TRBD1. In germline, CDR1 is SGHKS, CDR2 YYEKEE (reference sequence). J was trimmed by 1 base and V by 2 bases; bases with no gene match: 8. The CDR3 loop spans 16 amino acids. CDR3 in amino acids: CASSFRQGGWNTEAFF. The CDR3, as DNA: TGTGCCAGCAGCTTCCGACAGGGAGGGTGGAACACTGAAGCTTTCTTT.

Points on this clone: Other nucleotide sequences in the sample specify the same CDR3. This chain uses TRBV5-4 with TRBJ1-3, with 8 bases that match TRBD1. Losses at the gene ends were 3 bases for V and 0 bases for J; bases not matched to a gene: 2. CDR1 and CDR2 (germline): SGHNT, YYREEE (reference sequence). CDR3 length: 15 residues. The CDR3 reads CASSSGGSSGNTIYF. In DNA, the CDR3 is TGTGCCAGCAGCTCAGGGGGCTCCTCTGGAAACACCATATATTTT.

Regarding this clone: The sample has other DNA sequences that encode this CDR3 too. This rearrangement joins TRBV18 to TRBJ2-5, with 7 bases matching TRBD1. Germline values: CDR1 KGHSH, CDR2 LQKENI. V was clipped by 0 bases and J by 4 bases; unmatched bases: 2. The CDR3 covers 14 residues. The CDR3 reads CASSPPPGGETQYF. The CDR3 bases are TGTGCCAGCTCACCACCCCCAGGGGGAGAGACCCAGTACTTC.

CDR3 nucleotides: TGTGCCAGCAGTTCACGGCTAGGACAGTTGGAGTACTTC. Protein product: CASSSRLGQLEYF. The genes are TRBV7-2 and TRBJ2-7; perhaps TRBD1 as D (6 bases). The V gene lost 6 bases and the J gene lost 11 bases, with 20 bases spanning the gap. There are 13 residues in the CDR3. Germline V gene sequence: CDR1 SGHTA, CDR2 FQGNSA.

The chain joins TRBV7-9 to TRBJ2-2, with D unclear. V was trimmed by 6 bases and J by 6 bases, leaving 11 bases between them. The length of the CDR3 is 13 residues. Germline V CDR1 and CDR2: SEHNR, FQNEAQ (reference sequence). DNA for the CDR3: TGTGCCAGCAGACAGCTTGGGGCCGGGGAGCTGTTTTTT. Translation: CASRQLGAGELFF.

This clone was picked up a small number of times. This chain uses TRBV7-9 with TRBJ2-3; 7 bases match TRBD2. There are 14 residues in the CDR3. V lost 3 bases, J lost 0 bases, and 0 bases stayed unmatched. Germline V CDR1 and CDR2: SEHNR, FQNEAQ (reference sequence). CDR3 protein: CASSFSGSTDTQYF. CDR3 DNA sequence: TGTGCCAGCAGCTTTAGCGGGAGCACAGATACGCAGTATTTT. Full variable domain (rest looked up from reference TRBV7-9 and TRBJ2-3): DTGVSQNPRHKITKRGQNVTFRCDPISEHNRLYWYRQTLGQGPEFLTYFQNEAQLEKSRLLSDRFSAERPKGSFSTLEIQRTEQGDSAMYLCASSFSGSTDTQYFGPGTRLTVL.

V gene TRBV7-2 combines with J gene TRBJ1-1; D is unclear. The CDR3 is 13 amino acids. Trimming removed 8 bases from V and 0 bases from J, with 10 bases in between. Germline V gene data show CDR1 as SGHTA and CDR2 as FQGNSA. As DNA, the CDR3 is TGTGCCAGCTTCGGGGTCATGAACACTGAAGCTTTCTTT. Translating it yields CASFGVMNTEAFF.

This chain links TRBV19 with TRBJ2-7; D possibly corresponds to TRBD2 (6 bases). The CDR3 spans 15 residues. V shed 1 base and J shed 3 bases, with 13 bases lying between them. The V gene's germline CDR1 is LNHDA and CDR2 SQIVND (reference sequence). The DNA of the CDR3 is TGTGCCAGTAGTATAGGCGTAGCGGCTATCTACGAGCAGTACTTC. This translates into CASSIGVAAIYEQYF.

A few counts support this clone. This chain uses TRBV5-1 with TRBJ1-5; D is undetermined. The CDR3 is 14 amino acids. Germline assignment: CDR1 SGHRS and CDR2 YFSETQ. Trimming removed 4 bases from V and 4 bases from J, with 12 bases in between. CDR3 amino acids: CASSRPHLNQPQHF. As DNA, the CDR3 is TGCGCCAGCAGCCGTCCACACTTGAATCAGCCCCAGCATTTT.

The CDR3 spells CASSAQGGNDEQFF. In DNA form, the CDR3 reads TGCGCCAGCAGTGCTCAGGGAGGTAACGATGAGCAGTTCTTC. V and J are TRBV10-1 and TRBJ2-1; TRBD2 is a possible D gene (6 bases). The CDR3 is 14 residues long. CDR1 and CDR2 (germline): WNHNN, SYGVQD (reference sequence). V shed 4 bases and J shed 8 bases, with 15 bases lying between them.

The CDR3 bases are TGTGCCAGCACGAGAGAGACCTACGAGCAGTACTTC. As protein: CASTRETYEQYF. The chain couples TRBV2 to TRBJ2-7; D ambiguous. Trimming removed 7 bases from V and 2 bases from J, with 9 bases in between. The CDR3 is 12 residues long. The V gene's germline CDR1 is SNHLY and CDR2 FYNNEI.

The V gene is TRBV30, the J gene TRBJ1-4; a possible D gene is TRBD1 (6 bases). V lost 1 base to trimming and J lost 10 bases, with 10 bases between them. The CDR3 covers 12 residues. The germline V gene has CDR1 GTSNPN and CDR2 SVGIG (reference sequence). The CDR3 protein is CAWSADSPKLFF. Here the CDR3 DNA reads TGTGCCTGGAGTGCGGACAGCCCAAAACTGTTTTTT.

V gene TRBV11-3 combines with J gene TRBJ2-1; a weak D match, TRBD1 (6 bases). In germline, CDR1 is SGHNT, CDR2 YENEEA. This CDR3 contains 16 residues. V dropped 5 bases and J dropped 10 bases, with 24 bases sitting between them. CDR3 bases: TGTGCCAGCAGCCCTAATATCGGAGGCTTGACAGGAGAGCAGTTCTTC. This codes for CASSPNIGGLTGEQFF.

The V gene is TRBV11-3, the J gene TRBJ2-2; perhaps TRBD1 as D (5 bases). This CDR3 has 13 residues. Trimming removed 8 bases at V and 4 bases at J, with 11 bases between. The V gene's germline CDR1 is SGHNT and CDR2 YENEEA. CDR3 amino acids: CASAKGPTGELFF. Written as DNA, the CDR3 is TGTGCCAGCGCAAAGGGGCCCACCGGGGAGCTGTTTTTT.

This chain links TRBV7-2 with TRBJ2-5; tentatively, D is TRBD2 (6 bases). CDR1 is SGHTA, CDR2 FQGNSA, per germline. This CDR3 has 14 residues. Trimming cost V 1 base and J 11 bases, with 17 bases left between them. CDR3 in amino acids: CASSLDGRTREQYF. DNA of the CDR3: TGTGCCAGCAGCTTAGACGGGAGAACGAGAGAGCAGTACTTC.

The chain is built from TRBV10-2 and TRBJ2-6, with 7 nucleotides matching TRBD2. V lost 7 bases, J lost 1 base, and 7 bases stayed unmatched. CDR3 size: 16 residues. The germline V gene encodes CDR1 WSHSY and CDR2 SAAADI. This chain's CDR3 is CASIGGGRSGANVLTF. The CDR3 nucleotides read TGCGCCAGCATTGGGGGAGGGAGGTCTGGGGCCAACGTCCTGACTTTC.

V usage is TRBV5-1 and J usage is TRBJ2-7, with D uncertain. The CDR3 covers 13 residues. The V gene's germline CDR1 is SGHRS and CDR2 YFSETQ. Trimming cost V 0 bases and J 3 bases, with 7 bases left between them. The CDR3 protein is CASSLVQIYEQYF. The CDR3, as DNA: TGCGCCAGCAGCTTGGTGCAGATCTACGAGCAGTACTTC.

The chain links TRBV18 to TRBJ2-7; D might be TRBD2 (5 bases). This CDR3 has 14 amino acids. Germline values: CDR1 KGHSH, CDR2 LQKENI. With 3 bases removed from V and 3 bases from J, the gap between germline ends came to 12 bases. CDR3 DNA sequence: TGTGCCAGCTCACCCTCGCTAGCAGTCTACGAGCAGTACTTC. Protein: CASSPSLAVYEQYF.

The chain joins TRBV5-6 to TRBJ2-5; D ambiguous. Germline V CDR1 and CDR2: SGHDT, YYEEEE. The V gene lost 2 bases and the J gene lost 0 bases, with 17 bases spanning the gap. The CDR3 extends over 17 amino acids. This CDR3 is CASSFDTKSRYQETQYF. The CDR3 nucleotides read TGTGCCAGCAGCTTCGACACGAAGTCAAGGTACCAAGAGACCCAGTACTTC.

The V gene is TRBV5-1, the J gene TRBJ1-5; 9 nucleotides line up with TRBD1. Germline CDR1 and CDR2: SGHRS and YFSETQ. With V trimmed by 3 bases and J by 9 bases, 7 bases remained unmatched. The CDR3 loop spans 14 amino acids. As DNA, the CDR3 is TGCGCCAGCAGCTGGAGGGACAGGGAGGGGCCCCAGCATTTT. As protein: CASSWRDREGPQHF. The full variable domain, rest sourced from reference TRBV5-1 and TRBJ1-5, is KAGVTQTPRYLIKTRGQQVTLSCSPISGHRSVSWYQQTPGQGLQFLFEYFSETQRNKGNFPGRFSGRQFSNSRSEMNVSTLELGDSALYLCASSWRDREGPQHFGDGTRLSIL.

Regarding this clone: This sample also contains other DNA sequences that code for the same CDR3. The V gene is TRBV6-5, the J gene TRBJ1-3; D perhaps matches TRBD1 (5 bases). In germline, CDR1 is MNHEY, CDR2 SVGAGI. Trimming left V 5 bases short and J 3 bases short, with 8 bases between. The CDR3 has 13 residues. CDR3: CASSRGGGNTIYF. The CDR3 DNA reads TGTGCCAGCAGTAGGGGAGGTGGAAACACCATATATTTT.

The chain couples TRBV6-1 to TRBJ1-6, with D possibly matching TRBD1 (6 bases). CDR3 length: 14 residues. The ends were cut back, 4 bases at V and 10 bases at J, with 14 bases in the middle. Germline V gene sequence: CDR1 MNHNS, CDR2 SASEGT. The DNA for the CDR3 is TGTGCCAGCAGTGGAGGGGGTATTAGATCACCCCTCCACTTT. It codes for CASSGGGIRSPLHF.